Presented here are 18 T cell receptor beta chains from one specimen sequenced in a study of T cells in Graves' hyperthyroidism and ophthalmopathy. Amplification of TCR beta CDR3 regions used RNA as the template. A set of HTBI primers served as the primers for a first-round RT-PCR of the TCR CDR3. TCRdb re-called the multiplex PCR reads through MiXCR, storing one row per CDR3 protein. The top ten hold roughly a tenth of the sample, which has 75,000 to 100,000 distinct CDR3 sequences, 40% seen once. Material for sequencing was peripheral blood or thyroid tissue (not recorded which). These receptors came from a woman aged 25 to 39 with Graves' hyperthyroidism.

The gene calls are TRBV20-1 and TRBJ2-3; 7 bases are a match to TRBD2. The germline CDR1 and CDR2 sequences are DFQATT and SNEGSKA (reference sequence). The CDR3 is made up of 20 amino acids. Trimming took 6 bases from V and 4 from J; bases not matched to a gene: 28. The CDR3, as DNA: TGCAGTGCCAGCAGCCCCTCCGTCCCGAGTGGCGGGAGAGGATCAGATACGCAGTATTTT. Residues: CSASSPSVPSGGRGSDTQYF.

Points on this clonotype: Just one base apart from a much larger clone, this may be a read error. Given the absence of the conserved phenylalanine or tryptophan at the CDR3 end, a read error is likely. The chain recombines TRBV12-3 or TRBV12-4 with TRBJ1-1, with D perhaps matching TRBD1 (6 bases). Trimming cost V 5 bases and J 3 bases, with 13 bases left between them. The length of the CDR3 is 14 residues. Here the CDR3 DNA reads TGTGCCAGCAGTACTCAGGGGTGGTACACTGAAGCTTTCTCT. It is translated as CASSTQGWYTEAFS.

As regards this clonotype: This may be a read error, as it is one base from a much larger clone. The CDR3 sequence is CASSDPSEGYTVYF. The CDR3 DNA reads TGTGCCAGCAGTGACCCCTCCGAAGGATACACCGTATATTTT. This chain joins TRBV6-1 and TRBJ1-3; D not resolved. CDR1 is MNHNS and CDR2 is SASEGT in the germline V gene. CDR3 length: 14 amino acids.

This clonotype was picked up many times. The V gene is TRBV4-2, the J gene TRBJ1-2; no reliable D call. Germline V CDR1 and CDR2: LGHNA, YNFKEQ. The V and J ends lost 0 bases and 4 bases respectively, with 9 bases between them. This CDR3 region has 14 residues. For the CDR3, the DNA is TGTGCCAGCAGCCAAGAAAGTACATCCTATGGCTACACCTTC. It specifies CASSQESTSYGYTF.

This clonotype was detected ten times or more. V usage is TRBV7-6 and J usage is TRBJ1-4; D call uncertain. V shed 1 base and J shed 8 bases, with 17 bases lying between them. Germline CDR1 reads SGHVS; CDR2 reads FNYEAQ. CDR3 length equals 16 residues. CDR3 loop: CASSLVPGRCGEKLFF. CDR3 DNA sequence: TGTGCCAGCAGCTTAGTTCCGGGGAGGTGTGGGGAAAAACTGTTTTTT. The entire variable domain, with the rest obtained from reference TRBV7-6 and TRBJ1-4, is as follows: GAGVSQSPRYKVTKRGQDVALRCDPISGHVSLYWYRQALGQGPEFLTYFNYEAQQDKSGLPNDRFSAERPEGSISTLTIQRTEQRDSAMYRCASSLVPGRCGEKLFFGSGTQLSVL.

This clonotype appeared many times. The chain employs TRBV4-1 and TRBJ1-2, with D maybe TRBD1 (6 bases). From germline, CDR1 is MGHRA and CDR2 YSYEKL. This CDR3 is built from 17 residues. Trimming removed 3 bases from V and 0 bases from J, with 17 bases in between. The CDR3 nucleotides are TGCGCCAGCAGCCACGCTGACAACAGGGACCCTAACTATGGCTACACCTTC. Translation gives CASSHADNRDPNYGYTF.

This clonotype was recorded at least ten times. The chain employs TRBV5-1 and TRBJ2-7; tentative D call: TRBD2 (5 bases). Germline CDR1 reads SGHRS; CDR2 reads YFSETQ. The CDR3 sequence is 11 residues long. V dropped 4 bases and J dropped 7 bases, with 9 bases sitting between them. CDR3 sequence: CASSPGWEQYF. The CDR3 DNA reads as TGCGCCAGCAGCCCGGGATGGGAGCAGTACTTC. The variable domain in full, completed from reference TRBV5-1 and TRBJ2-7, reads KAGVTQTPRYLIKTRGQQVTLSCSPISGHRSVSWYQQTPGQGLQFLFEYFSETQRNKGNFPGRFSGRQFSNSRSEMNVSTLELGDSALYLCASSPGWEQYFGPGTRLTVT.

At least ten counts were recorded for this clonotype. V and J are TRBV6-1 and TRBJ2-7; 9 positions match TRBD2. Looked up from germline, CDR1 is MNHNS and CDR2 is SASEGT. V dropped 2 bases and J dropped 3; count of bases not matched to a gene: 5. This CDR3 contains 15 residues. The CDR3 here is CASSERASGIYEQYF. The CDR3 region has the DNA TGTGCCAGCAGTGAACGGGCTAGCGGGATCTACGAGCAGTACTTC.

The chain couples TRBV12-3 or TRBV12-4 to TRBJ1-1, with D possibly TRBD1 on 5 matching bases. Deletions cut 6 bases from V and 3 bases from J, with 14 bases between. CDR3 length equals 14 residues. CDR3 protein: CASSALTGDTEAFF. The CDR3 region has the DNA TGTGCCAGCAGCGCATTGACGGGGGACACTGAAGCTTTCTTT.

This clonotype was counted many times. The rearrangement links TRBV5-1 to TRBJ1-2; D is unclear. V was pared by 4 bases and J by 4 bases, with 8 bases between. The CDR3 contains 12 residues. CDR1 is SGHRS and CDR2 is YFSETQ in the germline V gene. The CDR3 is CASSADTYGYTF. The CDR3 nucleotides are TGCGCCAGCAGCGCTGACACCTATGGCTACACCTTC.

This clonotype was detected ten times or more. The rearrangement joins TRBV6-6 to TRBJ1-5, with D uncertain. In germline, CDR1 is MNHNY, CDR2 SVGAGI (reference sequence). The CDR3 contains 16 residues. The V end was cut by 2 bases, the J end by 0 bases, with 11 bases between. The CDR3 DNA reads TGTGCCAGCAGTTACCCCGACGGATATAGCAATCAGCCCCAGCATTTT. The encoded protein is CASSYPDGYSNQPQHF.

This clonotype was observed at least ten times. The V and J genes are TRBV5-1 and TRBJ1-1, with D possibly being TRBD1 (5 bases). Trimming cost V 2 bases and J 7 bases, with 12 bases left between them. Germline CDR1 is SGHRS and CDR2 is YFSETQ. The CDR3 totals 13 residues. The CDR3 DNA sequence: TGCGCCAGCAGCTTTGGGGGAGGCCTTGAAGCTTTCTTT. It specifies CASSFGGGLEAFF.

This clonotype was observed at least ten times. CDR3 bases: TGTGCCAGCCCGAACACTGAAGCTTTCTTT. Translating gives CASPNTEAFF. This chain uses TRBV11-2 with TRBJ1-1; D ambiguous. V lost 8 bases and J 1 base, leaving 2 bases between the germline ends. The CDR3 consists of 10 residues. Germline CDR1 is SGHAT and CDR2 is FQNNGV.

This clonotype was detected many times. V usage is TRBV7-2 and J usage is TRBJ1-1; no definite D call. The CDR3 length is 13 residues. Germline V gives CDR1 SGHTA, CDR2 FQGNSA. V was pared by 4 bases and J by 6 bases, with 12 bases between. CDR3 nucleotide sequence: TGTGCCAGCAGCTCAAGACCGGTGGCTGAAGCTTTCTTT. Its protein product is CASSSRPVAEAFF.

This clonotype has at least ten counts. The chain carries TRBV18 and TRBJ2-5, with a weak D call TRBD1 (5 bases). V gave up 4 bases and J gave up 2 bases, with 8 bases separating them. This CDR3 comprises 13 residues. Germline V lookup: CDR1 KGHSH, CDR2 LQKENI. This CDR3 reads CASSLGVQETQYF. The CDR3 nucleotides read TGTGCCAGCTCACTAGGGGTACAAGAGACCCAGTACTTC.

This clonotype was seen at least ten times. The CDR3 here is CSARLAGVYEQYF. For the CDR3, the DNA is TGCAGTGCTAGACTAGCGGGAGTATACGAGCAGTACTTC. This chain uses TRBV20-1 with TRBJ2-7, with 10 bases matching TRBD2. The length of the CDR3 is 13 residues. Germline trimming cut 2 bases from V and 4 bases from J; bases unmatched to any gene: 2. Germline V gene data show CDR1 as DFQATT and CDR2 as SNEGSKA (reference sequence).

This clonotype was counted at least ten times. V usage is TRBV6-6 and J usage is TRBJ2-6, with TRBD2 matching over 7 bases. This CDR3 contains 20 residues. Germline V gene lookup returns CDR1 MNHNY and CDR2 SVGAGI (reference sequence). J gave up 0 bases and V 4 bases, and 15 bases lay outside the gene matches. The CDR3, as DNA: TGTGCCAGCAGTTTTACCCCTACCGGGACTACGAACTCTGGGGCCAACGTCCTGACTTTC. The encoded protein is CASSFTPTGTTNSGANVLTF.

This clonotype has ten or more counts. The chain is built from TRBV6-6 and TRBJ2-2, with D perhaps TRBD2 (7 bases). CDR3 length: 15 amino acids. Germline-derived CDR1 and CDR2 are MNHNY and SVGAGI (reference sequence). Trimming removed 10 bases at V and 4 bases at J, with 19 bases between. This CDR3 is CATGGPGKSTGELFF. The CDR3 DNA reads as TGTGCCACCGGGGGGCCCGGGAAGAGCACCGGGGAGCTGTTTTTT.